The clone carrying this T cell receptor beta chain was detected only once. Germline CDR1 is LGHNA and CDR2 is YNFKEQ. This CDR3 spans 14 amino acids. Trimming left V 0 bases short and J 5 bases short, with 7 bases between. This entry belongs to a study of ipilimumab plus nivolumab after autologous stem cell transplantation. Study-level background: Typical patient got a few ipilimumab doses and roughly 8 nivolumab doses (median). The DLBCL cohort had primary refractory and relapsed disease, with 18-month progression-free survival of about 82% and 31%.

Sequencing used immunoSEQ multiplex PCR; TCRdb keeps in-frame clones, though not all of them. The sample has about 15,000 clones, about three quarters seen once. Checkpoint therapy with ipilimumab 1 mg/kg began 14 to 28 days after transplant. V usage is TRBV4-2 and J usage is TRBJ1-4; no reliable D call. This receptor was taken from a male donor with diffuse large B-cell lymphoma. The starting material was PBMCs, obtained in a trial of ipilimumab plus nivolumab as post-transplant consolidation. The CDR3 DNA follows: TGTGCCAGCAGCCAAGAAATCCCCAATGAAAAACTGTTTTTT. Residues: CASSQEIPNEKLFF.